Below are 10 T cell receptor beta chains sequenced from a single sample in a study of cytomegalovirus exposure and HLA in healthy donors. The study ran its PCR with 60 Vbeta and 13 Jbeta primers. Using immunoSEQ multiplex PCR, the repertoire was profiled, and TCRdb retains in-frame clones only, with some absent. The sample records under 150,000 clones, 70% to 80% being singletons. The sequencing sample was made of PBMCs. The receptors originated from a female donor in good health and CMV-seropositive.

V usage is TRBV2 and J usage is TRBJ1-1, with a tentative D call TRBD1 (5 bases). V gave up 2 bases and J gave up 4 bases, with 8 bases separating them. Germline values: CDR1 SNHLY, CDR2 FYNNEI. The length of the CDR3 is 13 residues. This CDR3 is CASSEIGGTEAFF. The CDR3 nucleotides read TGTGCCAGCAGTGAAATCGGGGGCACTGAAGCTTTCTTT. Together with reference TRBV2 and TRBJ1-1, the CDR3 gives the full variable domain: EPEVTQTPSHQVTQMGQEVILRCVPISNHLYFYWYRQILGQKVEFLVSFYNNEISEKSEIFDDQFSVERPDGSNFTLKIRSTKLEDSAMYFCASSEIGGTEAFFGQGTRLTVV.

The chain combines TRBV5-1 with TRBJ2-7; 7 bases are shared with TRBD2. Germline CDR1 is SGHRS and CDR2 is YFSETQ. The trim removed 7 bases at V and 2 bases at J, leaving 9 bases unmatched. This CDR3 spans 14 amino acids. Written as DNA, the CDR3 is TGCGCCAGCTGGGGGGACTACGCCCCCTACGAGCAGTACTTC. It codes for CASWGDYAPYEQYF.

This clone is a singleton in its sample. The junction departs from the called germline gene at one end, perhaps through a read error. The J gene is TRBJ2-5, the V gene TRBV7-9; TRBD2 agrees at 13 bases. With the DNA end fitting TRBJ2-7 better, the J assignment may be wrong. Germline V gene sequence: CDR1 SEHNR, CDR2 FQNEAQ (reference sequence). This CDR3 has 16 residues. CDR3 sequence reads: CSSSYGLAGVMFEQYF. The CDR3 DNA is TGTTCCAGCAGCTACGGACTAGCGGGGGTTATGTTCGAGCAGTACTTC.

The rearrangement links TRBV30 to TRBJ1-2; D possibly corresponds to TRBD1 (6 bases). The germline CDR1 and CDR2 sequences are GTSNPN and SVGIG (reference sequence). This CDR3 is 15 amino acids long. V lost 0 bases to trimming and J lost 1 base, with 12 bases between them. In DNA, the CDR3 is TGTGCCTGGAGTGTCGCGGGGGCCAATAACTATGGCTACACCTTC. This gives the protein CAWSVAGANNYGYTF.

This clone occurred once. V usage is TRBV7-2 and J usage is TRBJ1-2, with 9 bases that match TRBD1. Per the germline V gene, CDR1 is SGHTA and CDR2 is FQGNSA. This CDR3 comprises 15 residues. V shed 3 bases, J shed 3 bases, and the junction held 5 bases outside the gene matches. CDR3 in amino acids: CASSFGTGTDYGYTF. CDR3 nucleotide sequence: TGTGCCAGCAGCTTCGGGACAGGGACTGACTATGGCTACACCTTC.

The rearrangement uses TRBV5-5 and TRBJ2-1, with TRBD2 identical over 9 bases. Germline V lookup: CDR1 SGHKS, CDR2 YYEKEE (reference sequence). This CDR3 region has 16 residues. With 4 bases clipped from V and 7 bases from J, the junction kept 12 bases outside the gene matches. DNA of the CDR3: TGTGCCAGCAGCCCCATTAGCGGGAGCGCTGGGAATGAGCAGTTCTTC. Its protein product is CASSPISGSAGNEQFF. Full variable domain (rest looked up from reference TRBV5-5 and TRBJ2-1): DAGVTQSPTHLIKTRGQQVTLRCSPISGHKSVSWYQQVLGQGPQFIFQYYEKEERGRGNFPDRFSARQFPNYSSELNVNALLLGDSALYLCASSPISGSAGNEQFFGPGTRLTVL.

This clone was observed a few times. This chain connects TRBV2 to TRBJ2-5; 10 nucleotides agree with TRBD2. Trimming took 5 bases from V and 2 from J; bases not matched to a gene: 8. The CDR3 contains 16 residues. CDR1 is SNHLY, CDR2 FYNNEI, per germline. The DNA of the CDR3 is TGTGCCAGCAGTCCCCGGCTAGCGGGGGATCAAGAGACCCAGTACTTC. Translated: CASSPRLAGDQETQYF.

V gene TRBV30 combines with J gene TRBJ2-7, with TRBD2 matching over 8 bases. This CDR3 is 14 amino acids long. V was pared by 3 bases and J by 1 base, with 5 bases of the junction left unmatched. Germline-derived CDR1 and CDR2 are GTSNPN and SVGIG (reference sequence). CDR3 bases: TGTGCCTGGAGGTGGGGGACTAGTTCCTACGAGCAGTACTTC. Amino acid sequence: CAWRWGTSSYEQYF.

The chain carries TRBV18 and TRBJ2-5, with TRBD1 matching over 8 bases. CDR1 and CDR2 from the germline V gene are KGHSH and LQKENI. Germline trimming cut 5 bases from V and 2 bases from J; bases unmatched to any gene: 4. The CDR3 sequence is 14 residues long. The chain's CDR3 is CASSKGTGQETQYF. CDR3 in DNA: TGTGCCAGCTCAAAAGGGACAGGTCAAGAGACCCAGTACTTC.

This rearrangement joins TRBV9 to TRBJ2-1; a weak D match, TRBD1 (6 bases). Germline V lookup: CDR1 SGDLS, CDR2 YYNGEE. The CDR3 covers 13 residues. V was cut by 3 bases and J by 7 bases, with 11 bases left in between. CDR3 in amino acids: CASSARTANEQFF. Here the CDR3 DNA reads TGTGCCAGCAGCGCCCGGACAGCAAATGAGCAGTTCTTC. Looking up the rest from reference TRBV9 and TRBJ2-1 gives the full variable domain: DSGVTQTPKHLITATGQRVTLRCSPRSGDLSVYWYQQSLDQGLQFLIQYYNGEERAKGNILERFSAQQFPDLHSELNLSSLELGDSALYFCASSARTANEQFFGPGTRLTVL.